Listed below are T cell receptor beta chains from one sample, sequenced in a study of T cells in localized non-small cell lung cancer. TCRdb's table, derived via immunoSEQ multiplex PCR, lists solely in-frame clones and lacks some. The table shows 1,500 to 2,000 clones, with about 23% occurring only once. The material sequenced was normal lung tissue next to the tumor, taken before any cancer treatment. These receptor sequences come from a female donor older than 55 with stage II lung adenocarcinoma. The CDR3 runs from the conserved cysteine through the conserved F or W. A D gene is named only where the DNA matches it firmly. Clone sizes are given selectively: once, few, many, or a class where the clone is expanded.

abundance: .; v_gene: TRBV5-1; j_gene: TRBJ2-7; d_gene: TRBD2; CDR3aa: CASSSPAGGGGEQYF; CDR3nt: TGCGCCAGCAGCTCTCCAGCGGGAGGGGGAGGGGAGCAGTACTTC
abundance: .; v_gene: TRBV11-3; j_gene: TRBJ2-1; d_gene: .; CDR3aa: CASSLWLASDEQFF; CDR3nt: TGTGCCAGCAGCTTATGGCTAGCCTCGGATGAGCAGTTCTTC
abundance: few; v_gene: TRBV30; j_gene: TRBJ2-1; d_gene: TRBD1; CDR3aa: CAGRTGVFQFF; CDR3nt: TGTGCCGGAAGAACAGGGGTATTTCAGTTCTTC
abundance: medium-sized; v_gene: TRBV11-3; j_gene: TRBJ1-3; d_gene: .; CDR3aa: CASSPEPGSGNTIYF; CDR3nt: TGTGCCAGCAGTCCCGAGCCAGGGTCTGGAAACACCATATATTTT
abundance: .; v_gene: TRBV14; j_gene: TRBJ1-4; d_gene: .; CDR3aa: CASSQDRKGATNEKLFF; CDR3nt: TGTGCCAGCAGCCAAGATAGGAAGGGCGCAACTAATGAAAAACTGTTTTTT
abundance: .; v_gene: TRBV19; j_gene: TRBJ2-1; d_gene: .; CDR3aa: CASSRQGWGYNEQFF; CDR3nt: TGTGCCAGTAGTCGGCAGGGATGGGGTTACAATGAGCAGTTCTTC
abundance: medium-sized; v_gene: TRBV11-3; j_gene: TRBJ2-2; d_gene: TRBD1; CDR3aa: CASSRRDSPTGELFF; CDR3nt: TGTGCCAGCAGCAGACGGGACAGTCCCACCGGGGAGCTGTTTTTT
abundance: few; v_gene: TRBV11-3; j_gene: TRBJ1-1; d_gene: .; CDR3aa: CASSPQDQGTSEAFF; CDR3nt: TGTGCCAGCAGCCCCCAAGACCAGGGGACTTCTGAAGCTTTCTTT
abundance: .; v_gene: TRBV9; j_gene: TRBJ1-2; d_gene: .; CDR3aa: CASSVAAQGPNYGYTF; CDR3nt: TGTGCCAGCAGCGTAGCAGCCCAGGGGCCGAACTATGGCTACACCTTC
abundance: few; v_gene: TRBV1; j_gene: TRBJ1-2; d_gene: .; CDR3aa: CASSPWTGISGYTF; CDR3nt: TGCGCCAGCAGCCCGTGGACAGGGATAAGTGGCTACACCTTC
abundance: .; v_gene: TRBV25-1; j_gene: TRBJ2-7; d_gene: TRBD2; CDR3aa: CASSELGERGFYEQYF; CDR3nt: TGTGCCAGCAGTGAATTGGGAGAGCGGGGCTTCTACGAGCAGTACTTC
abundance: few; v_gene: TRBV11-3; j_gene: TRBJ2-6; d_gene: .; CDR3aa: CASSRKQGNSGANVLTF; CDR3nt: TGTGCCAGCAGCAGAAAACAGGGAAACTCTGGGGCCAACGTCCTGACTTTC
abundance: few; v_gene: TRBV6-8; j_gene: TRBJ2-1; d_gene: TRBD1; CDR3aa: CASKRDRSYNEQFF; CDR3nt: TGTGCCAGCAAGAGGGACAGGAGTTACAATGAGCAGTTCTTC
abundance: large; v_gene: TRBV10-3; j_gene: TRBJ1-6; d_gene: .; CDR3aa: CAISETTVDSPLHF; CDR3nt: TGTGCCATCAGTGAGACGACGGTGGATTCACCCCTCCACTTT
abundance: large; v_gene: TRBV6-8; j_gene: TRBJ2-7; d_gene: .; CDR3aa: CAISGVLDLTAPSYEQYF; CDR3nt: TGTGCCATCAGTGGGGTGCTTGATTTGACGGCGCCCTCCTACGAGCAGTACTTC
abundance: few; v_gene: TRBV12-5; j_gene: TRBJ1-2; d_gene: .; CDR3aa: CASGLVGGDGYTF; CDR3nt: TGTGCTAGTGGTTTGGTGGGAGGGGATGGCTACACCTTC
abundance: .; v_gene: TRBV30; j_gene: TRBJ1-3; d_gene: .; CDR3aa: CAWSRGFGNTIYF; CDR3nt: TGTGCCTGGAGTCGGGGGTTTGGAAACACCATATATTTT
abundance: .; v_gene: TRBV25-1; j_gene: TRBJ1-2; d_gene: .; CDR3aa: CASSESGNYGYTF; CDR3nt: TGTGCCAGCAGTGAATCAGGGAACTATGGCTACACCTTC
abundance: medium-sized; v_gene: TRBV11-3; j_gene: TRBJ1-1; d_gene: .; CDR3aa: CASSLSELNTEAFF; CDR3nt: TGTGCCAGCAGCTTGTCGGAGCTGAACACTGAAGCTTTCTTT
abundance: few; v_gene: TRBV5-1; j_gene: TRBJ1-2; d_gene: .; CDR3aa: CASKVSGAAYGYTF; CDR3nt: TGCGCCAGCAAGGTTTCGGGGGCTGCCTATGGCTACACCTTC
abundance: few; v_gene: TRBV11-3; j_gene: TRBJ2-5; d_gene: .; CDR3aa: CASSFYHRTGSWETQYF; CDR3nt: TGTGCCAGCAGCTTCTATCACCGGACGGGCTCTTGGGAGACCCAGTACTTC
abundance: once; v_gene: TRBV19; j_gene: TRBJ1-5; d_gene: .; CDR3aa: CASSNQGSSQPQHF; CDR3nt: TGTGCCAGTAGCAATCAGGGAAGCAGTCAGCCCCAGCATTTT
abundance: .; v_gene: TRBV9; j_gene: TRBJ2-5; d_gene: TRBD1; CDR3aa: CASSDGQEETQYF; CDR3nt: TGTGCCAGCAGTGACGGACAGGAAGAGACCCAGTACTTC
abundance: .; v_gene: TRBV18; j_gene: TRBJ2-3; d_gene: TRBD2; CDR3aa: CASSPKMGLAGFSTDTQYF; CDR3nt: TGTGCCAGCTCACCAAAGATGGGACTAGCGGGGTTCAGCACAGATACGCAGTATTTT
abundance: few; v_gene: TRBV6-1; j_gene: TRBJ1-5; d_gene: .; CDR3aa: CASSEGGAGQPQHF; CDR3nt: TGTGCCAGCAGTGAAGGGGGGGCAGGACAGCCCCAGCATTTT
abundance: medium-sized; v_gene: TRBV11-3; j_gene: TRBJ1-1; d_gene: .; CDR3aa: CASSFSGPPNTEAFF; CDR3nt: TGTGCCAGCAGCTTTTCGGGACCCCCGAACACTGAAGCTTTCTTT